The T cell receptor beta chain under discussion was sequenced for a study of T cell changes during pregnancy in multiple sclerosis. V shed 5 bases, J shed 3 bases, and the junction held 2 bases outside the gene matches. The CDR3 is 14 amino acids. Looked up from germline, CDR1 is LNHNV and CDR2 is YYDKDF (reference sequence). Assay: immunoSEQ multiplex PCR; the TCRdb copy retains only in-frame clones and omits some. The sample yields about 93,000 clones, around 94% seen once. Only one count was recorded for this clone. The sequences come from peripheral blood, collected after pregnancy. The V and J genes are TRBV15 and TRBJ2-7; 12 bases are a match to TRBD2. This TCR was sampled from a female donor with multiple sclerosis, enrolled in a pregnancy study. The CDR3 DNA reads as TGTGCCACCAGCCAGACTAGCGGGAGCTACGAGCAGTACTTC. Translation gives CATSQTSGSYEQYF.